These T cell receptor beta chains were read from a single sample in a study of blood T cell repertoires in COVID-19. TCRdb keeps only in-frame clones here, not all; method: immunoSEQ multiplex PCR. Counted here are 100,000 to 150,000 clones, about 82% occurring once; the ten biggest clones make up 5% to 6.5%. The sample was peripheral blood. All receptors derive from a human donor in a cohort sampled during active COVID-19. Both conserved end residues are part of each CDR3. Fields, in order: D gene, J gene, clone size, V gene, CDR3 protein, CDR3 DNA. A D gene is named only where the DNA matches it firmly. Not every row has a clone size; where given, it reads once, few, many or a size class.

d_call: NA; j_call: TRBJ1-4; clone_size: NA; v_call: TRBV5-4; cdr3_aa: CASRASGTRSEKLFF; cdr3_nt: TGTGCCAGCAGGGCGTCCGGGACACGGAGTGAAAAACTGTTTTTT
d_call: TRBD2; j_call: TRBJ2-7; clone_size: NA; v_call: TRBV6-5; cdr3_aa: CASSGLAGSYEQYF; cdr3_nt: TGTGCCAGCAGCGGACTAGCGGGATCCTACGAGCAGTACTTC
d_call: NA; j_call: TRBJ2-3; clone_size: NA; v_call: TRBV3-1/TRBV3-2; cdr3_aa: CASSRTQHTQYF; cdr3_nt: TGTGCCAGCAGTCGGACTCAGCATACGCAGTATTTT
d_call: NA; j_call: TRBJ1-2; clone_size: NA; v_call: TRBV6-4; cdr3_aa: CASSGNWGDGGYTF; cdr3_nt: TGTGCCAGCAGTGGGAATTGGGGAGATGGTGGCTACACCTTC
d_call: NA; j_call: TRBJ1-5; clone_size: NA; v_call: TRBV30; cdr3_aa: CAWSLTNNQPQHF; cdr3_nt: TGTGCCTGGAGTCTCACAAACAATCAGCCCCAGCATTTT
d_call: NA; j_call: TRBJ2-1; clone_size: NA; v_call: TRBV19; cdr3_aa: CASSTTQGRSVRFF; cdr3_nt: TGTGCCAGTAGTACTACACAGGGAAGGAGTGTGCGGTTCTTC
d_call: TRBD1; j_call: TRBJ1-1; clone_size: NA; v_call: TRBV5-5; cdr3_aa: CASRQLDRGTEAFF; cdr3_nt: TGTGCCAGCAGGCAACTTGACAGGGGAACTGAAGCTTTCTTT
d_call: TRBD2; j_call: TRBJ2-3; clone_size: NA; v_call: TRBV5-4; cdr3_aa: CASSLRLAGGTDTQYF; cdr3_nt: TGTGCCAGCAGCCTCAGACTAGCGGGAGGGACAGATACGCAGTATTTT
d_call: NA; j_call: TRBJ1-5; clone_size: once; v_call: TRBV28; cdr3_aa: CASSLGRGSQPQHF; cdr3_nt: TGTGCCAGCAGTTTAGGGAGGGGTAGTCAGCCCCAGCATTTT
d_call: NA; j_call: TRBJ2-5; clone_size: NA; v_call: TRBV5-1; cdr3_aa: CASSLGEETQYF; cdr3_nt: TGCGCCAGCAGCTTAGGGGAAGAGACCCAGTACTTC
d_call: TRBD2; j_call: TRBJ2-3; clone_size: NA; v_call: TRBV2; cdr3_aa: CASTIGLALSGTQYF; cdr3_nt: TGTGCCAGCACTATCGGACTAGCCCTAAGTGGTACGCAGTATTTT
d_call: TRBD1; j_call: TRBJ1-3; clone_size: NA; v_call: TRBV5-1; cdr3_aa: CASSFMPTGRSSGNTIYF; cdr3_nt: TGCGCCAGCAGCTTTATGCCGACAGGGCGTAGCTCTGGAAACACCATATATTTT
d_call: TRBD2; j_call: TRBJ2-7; clone_size: NA; v_call: TRBV6-6; cdr3_aa: CASSGRASGGMEQYF; cdr3_nt: TGTGCCAGCAGTGGCCGGGCTAGCGGAGGAATGGAGCAGTACTTC
d_call: TRBD2; j_call: TRBJ2-1; clone_size: NA; v_call: TRBV4-1; cdr3_aa: CASSQNRLARNYNEQFF; cdr3_nt: TGCGCCAGCAGCCAGAATCGACTAGCGCGGAACTACAATGAGCAGTTCTTC
d_call: TRBD1; j_call: TRBJ1-1; clone_size: NA; v_call: TRBV3-1/TRBV3-2; cdr3_aa: CASSQDWPGGNTEAFF; cdr3_nt: TGTGCCAGCAGCCAAGATTGGCCAGGGGGTAACACTGAAGCTTTCTTT
d_call: TRBD1; j_call: TRBJ2-7; clone_size: NA; v_call: TRBV3-1/TRBV3-2; cdr3_aa: CASSQTGTTYYEQYF; cdr3_nt: TGTGCCAGCAGCCAGACAGGGACAACATACTACGAGCAGTACTTC
d_call: NA; j_call: TRBJ1-3; clone_size: NA; v_call: TRBV7-9; cdr3_aa: CASSIYPSSGNTIYF; cdr3_nt: TGTGCCAGCAGCATTTACCCGAGCTCTGGAAACACCATATATTTT
d_call: NA; j_call: TRBJ2-1; clone_size: few; v_call: TRBV11-2; cdr3_aa: CASSTPTYNEQFF; cdr3_nt: TGTGCCAGCAGCACACCGACTTACAATGAGCAGTTCTTC
d_call: NA; j_call: TRBJ2-4; clone_size: NA; v_call: TRBV24-1; cdr3_aa: CATSENRELAKNIQYF; cdr3_nt: TGTGCCACCAGTGAGAACAGAGAACTAGCCAAAAACATTCAGTACTTC
d_call: TRBD2; j_call: TRBJ2-1; clone_size: once; v_call: TRBV5-1; cdr3_aa: CASSLPSGAPNNEQFF; cdr3_nt: TGCGCCAGCAGCTTGCCTAGCGGGGCGCCCAACAATGAGCAGTTCTTC
d_call: TRBD1; j_call: TRBJ2-7; clone_size: NA; v_call: TRBV2; cdr3_aa: CASKRDRPTYEQYF; cdr3_nt: TGTGCCAGCAAAAGGGACAGGCCCACCTACGAGCAGTACTTC
d_call: NA; j_call: TRBJ1-1; clone_size: NA; v_call: TRBV5-6; cdr3_aa: CASSLVGGSGVEAFF; cdr3_nt: TGTGCCAGCAGCTTGGTCGGGGGGAGTGGGGTTGAAGCTTTCTTT
d_call: NA; j_call: TRBJ1-6; clone_size: NA; v_call: TRBV2; cdr3_aa: CASSEVDTRSPLHF; cdr3_nt: TGTGCCAGCAGTGAAGTAGATACCCGGAGCCCCCTCCACTTT
d_call: NA; j_call: TRBJ1-5; clone_size: few; v_call: TRBV6-5; cdr3_aa: CASSSLGGDYNQPQHF; cdr3_nt: TGTGCCAGCAGTTCTTTAGGGGGAGACTACAATCAGCCCCAGCATTTT
d_call: TRBD1; j_call: TRBJ1-1; clone_size: NA; v_call: TRBV7-8; cdr3_aa: CASRLVGWDRGRLGTEAFF; cdr3_nt: TGTGCCAGCAGACTAGTTGGGTGGGACAGGGGGCGTCTAGGAACTGAAGCTTTCTTT
d_call: TRBD2; j_call: TRBJ2-3; clone_size: NA; v_call: TRBV3-1/TRBV3-2; cdr3_aa: CASSRIRTSGRAAQYF; cdr3_nt: TGTGCCAGCAGCCGGATAAGGACTAGCGGGAGGGCCGCGCAGTATTTT
d_call: TRBD2; j_call: TRBJ2-1; clone_size: NA; v_call: TRBV13; cdr3_aa: CASSLGLAGGPPELF; cdr3_nt: TGTGCCAGCAGCCTAGGACTAGCGGGAGGGCCACCGGAGCTCTTC
d_call: TRBD2; j_call: TRBJ2-7; clone_size: NA; v_call: TRBV28; cdr3_aa: CASTVPPGLAGTSSYEQYF; cdr3_nt: TGTGCCAGCACCGTACCCCCGGGACTAGCGGGAACGAGCTCCTACGAGCAGTACTTC
d_call: TRBD1; j_call: TRBJ2-7; clone_size: NA; v_call: TRBV27; cdr3_aa: CASILRPPGQGVYEQYF; cdr3_nt: TGTGCCAGCATTCTAAGGCCGCCGGGACAGGGGGTATACGAGCAGTACTTC
d_call: TRBD1; j_call: TRBJ2-7; clone_size: NA; v_call: TRBV12-3/TRBV12-4; cdr3_aa: CASRTGREQYF; cdr3_nt: TGTGCCAGCAGGACAGGGCGGGAGCAGTACTTC
d_call: NA; j_call: TRBJ2-1; clone_size: NA; v_call: TRBV19; cdr3_aa: CASTPKLVLNNEQFF; cdr3_nt: TGTGCCAGTACCCCGAAACTAGTCCTTAACAATGAGCAGTTCTTC
d_call: TRBD1; j_call: TRBJ1-5; clone_size: few; v_call: TRBV19; cdr3_aa: CATDRGSNQPQHF; cdr3_nt: TGTGCCACCGACAGGGGGAGCAATCAGCCCCAGCATTTT
d_call: TRBD1; j_call: TRBJ1-6; clone_size: NA; v_call: TRBV27; cdr3_aa: CASSKRDRSALHF; cdr3_nt: TGTGCCAGCAGTAAACGGGACAGGTCGGCCCTCCACTTT
d_call: NA; j_call: TRBJ1-1; clone_size: NA; v_call: TRBV13; cdr3_aa: CASSLRRQNTEAFF; cdr3_nt: TGTGCCAGCAGCTTACGGCGGCAGAACACTGAAGCTTTCTTT
d_call: NA; j_call: TRBJ2-1; clone_size: NA; v_call: TRBV3-1/TRBV3-2; cdr3_aa: CASSQGTTIYNEQFF; cdr3_nt: TGTGCCAGCAGCCAAGGGACTACTATCTACAATGAGCAGTTCTTC
d_call: NA; j_call: TRBJ2-7; clone_size: NA; v_call: TRBV6-5; cdr3_aa: CASSYNSLGSYEQYF; cdr3_nt: TGTGCCAGCAGTTACAATAGCCTAGGCTCCTACGAGCAGTACTTC
d_call: TRBD2; j_call: TRBJ2-4; clone_size: once; v_call: TRBV7-2; cdr3_aa: CASSSARGGAHKNIQYF; cdr3_nt: TGTGCCAGCAGCTCGGCCCGGGGGGGCGCCCACAAAAACATTCAGTACTTC
d_call: TRBD2; j_call: TRBJ2-3; clone_size: NA; v_call: TRBV6-5; cdr3_aa: CASSLRTSGRSQYF; cdr3_nt: TGTGCCAGCAGTTTACGGACTAGCGGGAGATCGCAGTATTTT
d_call: NA; j_call: TRBJ2-4; clone_size: NA; v_call: TRBV3-1/TRBV3-2; cdr3_aa: CASSQDPPARDGAKNIQYF; cdr3_nt: TGTGCCAGCAGCCAAGATCCTCCGGCGCGGGATGGGGCCAAAAACATTCAGTACTTC
d_call: NA; j_call: TRBJ1-1; clone_size: NA; v_call: TRBV10-2; cdr3_aa: CASRLDRMNTEAFF; cdr3_nt: TGCGCCAGCAGGTTGGACAGAATGAACACTGAAGCTTTCTTT
d_call: NA; j_call: TRBJ2-1; clone_size: NA; v_call: TRBV4-2; cdr3_aa: CASSQDAGGRYNEQFF; cdr3_nt: TGTGCCAGCAGCCAAGACGCCGGGGGTCGCTACAATGAGCAGTTCTTC
d_call: NA; j_call: TRBJ2-7; clone_size: NA; v_call: TRBV3-1/TRBV3-2; cdr3_aa: CASSQDPGYRSSYEQYF; cdr3_nt: TGTGCCAGCAGCCAAGATCCAGGCTACCGAAGCTCCTACGAGCAGTACTTC
d_call: NA; j_call: TRBJ1-1; clone_size: NA; v_call: TRBV3-1/TRBV3-2; cdr3_aa: CASSQDFLEAFF; cdr3_nt: TGTGCCAGCAGCCAAGACTTCCTCGAAGCTTTCTTT
d_call: NA; j_call: TRBJ1-2; clone_size: NA; v_call: TRBV29-1; cdr3_aa: CSVVDTDAGYTF; cdr3_nt: TGCAGCGTTGTGGACACCGATGCTGGCTACACCTTC
d_call: NA; j_call: TRBJ2-7; clone_size: NA; v_call: TRBV30; cdr3_aa: CAYLPGERYEQYF; cdr3_nt: TGTGCCTACCTGCCGGGGGAGCGTTACGAGCAGTACTTC
d_call: TRBD1; j_call: TRBJ2-2; clone_size: NA; v_call: TRBV5-1; cdr3_aa: CASSPDRGQIGELFF; cdr3_nt: TGCGCCAGCAGCCCGGACAGGGGGCAAATCGGGGAGCTGTTTTTT
d_call: NA; j_call: TRBJ2-1; clone_size: NA; v_call: TRBV7-2; cdr3_aa: CASSRTSEQFF; cdr3_nt: TGTGCCAGCAGCCGAACGAGTGAGCAGTTCTTC
d_call: NA; j_call: TRBJ2-5; clone_size: NA; v_call: TRBV27; cdr3_aa: CASSLRRDQETQYF; cdr3_nt: TGTGCCAGCAGTTTACGCAGGGACCAAGAGACCCAGTACTTC
d_call: TRBD1; j_call: TRBJ2-7; clone_size: NA; v_call: TRBV9; cdr3_aa: CASSVGGGQGAYEQYF; cdr3_nt: TGTGCCAGCAGCGTAGGAGGTGGACAGGGGGCTTACGAGCAGTACTTC
d_call: NA; j_call: TRBJ1-5; clone_size: NA; v_call: TRBV7-9; cdr3_aa: CASSLSGNSNQPQHF; cdr3_nt: TGTGCCAGCAGCTTGTCGGGGAATAGCAATCAGCCCCAGCATTTT